These T cell receptor beta chains were read from a single sample in a study of shared clonotypes between healthy human individuals. The data were produced by immunoSEQ multiplex PCR, yet TCRdb's version contains in-frame clones alone and is incomplete. This table has about 2 million clones, 85% to 95% appearing once. Specimen: naive CD4+ T cells sorted from blood. These receptors all come from a man between 18 and 35 years old in good health. The CDR3 runs from the conserved cysteine through the conserved F or W. A D gene is named only where the DNA matches it firmly. Clone size appears in some rows only: once, few, many, or a class for an expanded clone.

size	V	D	J	CDR3	DNA
.	TRBV30	.	TRBJ2-3	CAWSVRTGWYHSTDTQYF	TGTGCCTGGAGTGTACGAACAGGGTGGTACCATAGCACAGATACGCAGTATTTT
.	TRBV30	TRBD2	TRBJ2-7	CAWSTGGGVEQYF	TGTGCCTGGAGTACCGGCGGGGGGGTCGAGCAGTACTTC
.	TRBV18	.	TRBJ1-2	CASSPGEAFGYTF	TGTGCCAGCTCCCCCGGAGAGGCCTTTGGCTACACCTTC
.	TRBV18	TRBD1	TRBJ1-4	CASSPPGQPNEKLFF	TGTGCCAGCTCACCCCCGGGACAGCCTAATGAAAAACTGTTTTTT
.	TRBV5-4	TRBD1	TRBJ2-7	CASSRQGGTLEQYF	TGTGCCAGCAGCCGACAGGGGGGGACTCTCGAGCAGTACTTC
.	TRBV5-1	.	TRBJ1-3	CASSLGDTASGNTIYF	TGCGCCAGCAGCTTGGGGGACACAGCCTCTGGAAACACCATATATTTT
.	TRBV5-1	TRBD1	TRBJ2-2	CASSLGGQGRGGELFF	TGCGCCAGCAGCTTGGGAGGACAGGGGCGTGGCGGGGAGCTGTTTTTT
.	TRBV6-1	TRBD2	TRBJ2-1	CASRRLAEYNEQFF	TGTGCCAGCAGGAGACTAGCGGAGTACAATGAGCAGTTCTTC
.	TRBV6-1	.	TRBJ1-4	CASSEQGYNEKLFF	TGTGCCAGCAGTGAACAGGGATATAATGAAAAACTGTTTTTT
.	TRBV2	.	TRBJ2-5	CASRGPAGETQYF	TGTGCCAGCAGAGGGCCGGCGGGGGAGACCCAGTACTTC
.	TRBV7-2	TRBD2	TRBJ2-3	CASSLAGGSTDTQYF	TGTGCCAGCAGCTTAGCGGGAGGGAGCACAGATACGCAGTATTTT
.	TRBV5-1	TRBD1	TRBJ1-2	CASSPGQGKDGYTF	TGCGCCAGCAGCCCGGGACAGGGTAAGGATGGCTACACCTTC
.	TRBV2	.	TRBJ2-7	CASRYLEGGEQYF	TGTGCCAGCCGTTATCTCGAGGGCGGCGAGCAGTACTTC
.	TRBV7-9	TRBD1	TRBJ1-3	CASSTDRDGGNTIYF	TGTGCCAGCAGCACGGACAGGGATGGAGGAAACACCATATATTTT
.	TRBV4-1	.	TRBJ1-5	CASSQGVGNQPQHF	TGCGCCAGCAGCCAAGGGGTGGGCAATCAGCCCCAGCATTTT
.	TRBV27	.	TRBJ2-7	CASSLHGGYEQYF	TGTGCCAGCAGTCTGCACGGGGGCTACGAGCAGTACTTC
.	TRBV7-9	.	TRBJ1-4	CASSFNGEKLFF	TGTGCCAGCAGCTTTAACGGGGAAAAACTGTTTTTT
.	TRBV21-1	.	TRBJ2-7	CASSTPPGSGRAYEQYF	TGTGCCAGCAGCACACCTCCCGGGAGCGGGAGGGCATACGAGCAGTACTTC
.	TRBV28	.	TRBJ1-2	CASSSDRGYTF	TGTGCCAGCAGTTCCGACAGGGGCTACACCTTC
.	TRBV12-5	.	TRBJ1-2	CASGLVGNYGYTF	TGTGCTAGTGGTTTAGTGGGTAACTATGGCTACACCTTC
.	TRBV7-2	TRBD2	TRBJ2-4	CASSFSGLVGPQYF	TGTGCCAGCAGCTTTAGCGGGCTAGTAGGGCCCCAGTACTTC
.	TRBV11-2	.	TRBJ2-3	CASSLATDTQYF	TGTGCCAGCAGCCTAGCCACAGATACGCAGTATTTT
.	TRBV2	.	TRBJ2-5	CASSGLAPSETQYF	TGTGCCAGCAGTGGGCTAGCCCCATCGGAGACCCAGTACTTC
.	TRBV5-6	.	TRBJ2-2	CASSRDKGQPNTGELFF	TGTGCCAGCAGCCGGGATAAAGGACAGCCTAACACCGGGGAGCTGTTTTTT
.	TRBV7-2	.	TRBJ2-7	CASSGWTSYEQYF	TGTGCCAGCAGCGGATGGACGAGTTACGAGCAGTACTTC
.	TRBV25-1	.	TRBJ1-4	CASSEFGGNEKLFF	TGTGCCAGCAGTGAGTTTGGCGGTAATGAAAAACTGTTTTTT
.	TRBV7-9	TRBD1	TRBJ1-4	CASSSWTGANEKLFF	TGTGCCAGCAGCTCCTGGACAGGGGCTAATGAAAAACTGTTTTTT
.	TRBV7-8	TRBD1	TRBJ2-2	CASSRQGASTGELFF	TGTGCCAGCAGTCGACAGGGGGCTAGCACCGGGGAGCTGTTTTTT
.	TRBV6-6	TRBD1	TRBJ1-6	CASSSGQGSNSPLHF	TGTGCCAGCAGTTCTGGACAGGGCTCGAATTCACCCCTCCACTTT
.	TRBV28	TRBD2	TRBJ2-7	CASSWVGLAGGQQQYF	TGTGCCAGCAGTTGGGTCGGACTAGCGGGGGGGCAGCAGCAGTACTTC
.	TRBV7-9	TRBD1	TRBJ2-7	CASSLAKPGQGLREQYF	TGTGCCAGCAGCTTAGCGAAACCGGGACAGGGACTACGGGAGCAGTACTTC
.	TRBV10-3	.	TRBJ1-4	CAISESRGNEKLFF	TGTGCCATCAGTGAGTCACGGGGTAATGAAAAACTGTTTTTT
.	TRBV4-3	TRBD1	TRBJ1-3	CASSQDLAGQLISGNTIYF	TGCGCCAGCAGCCAAGACTTAGCGGGACAGCTTATCTCTGGAAACACCATATATTTT
.	TRBV2	.	TRBJ2-7	CASTLEGRIHEQYF	TGTGCCAGCACCCTCGAGGGAAGGATCCACGAGCAGTACTTC
.	TRBV11-2	.	TRBJ2-7	CASSLDRGSEQYF	TGTGCCAGCAGCTTAGATAGAGGGAGCGAGCAGTACTTC
once	TRBV5-1	.	TRBJ1-4	CASSTGGPTTNEKLFF	TGCGCCAGCAGCACCGGCGGGCCAACAACTAATGAAAAACTGTTTTTT
.	TRBV7-2	.	TRBJ2-5	CASSPTRGQETQYF	TGTGCCAGCAGTCCGACCCGGGGGCAAGAGACCCAGTACTTC
.	TRBV27	.	TRBJ2-6	CASSLAPVSGANVLTF	TGTGCCAGCAGTTTAGCCCCAGTGTCTGGGGCCAACGTCCTGACTTTC
.	TRBV6-5	TRBD1	TRBJ2-2	CASRHGQVNTGELFF	TGTGCCAGCAGACATGGACAGGTGAACACCGGGGAGCTGTTTTTT
.	TRBV11-2	.	TRBJ2-7	CASSYYSSYEQYF	TGTGCCAGCAGCTACTACTCATCCTACGAGCAGTACTTC
.	TRBV19	.	TRBJ2-7	CASFQEGRRYEQYF	TGTGCCAGTTTTCAGGAGGGCCGTCGGTACGAGCAGTACTTC
.	TRBV28	TRBD2	TRBJ2-3	CASQTFSGGLAGGVDTQYF	TGTGCCAGCCAAACCTTCTCGGGAGGACTAGCGGGAGGGGTGGATACGCAGTATTTT
.	TRBV11-2	TRBD1	TRBJ2-5	CASSSGTGGETQYF	TGTGCCAGCAGCTCCGGGACAGGGGGAGAGACCCAGTACTTC
.	TRBV5-1	.	TRBJ2-3	CASSLQGTDTQYF	TGCGCCAGCAGCCTTCAGGGCACAGATACGCAGTATTTT
.	TRBV18	TRBD1	TRBJ1-4	CASSPPGQGPEKLFF	TGTGCCAGCTCACCACCGGGACAGGGCCCCGAAAAACTGTTTTTT
.	TRBV11-2	.	TRBJ1-2	CASSLAQGYGYTF	TGTGCCAGCAGCTTAGCACAGGGCTATGGCTACACCTTC
.	TRBV5-4	.	TRBJ1-2	CASSLPGQIYGYTF	TGTGCCAGCAGCCTACCCGGACAGATCTATGGCTACACCTTC
.	TRBV7-9	.	TRBJ2-3	CASSLALGGGDTQYF	TGTGCCAGCAGCTTAGCCCTGGGGGGTGGAGATACGCAGTATTTT
.	TRBV18	.	TRBJ2-7	CASSEEGVPSYEQYF	TGTGCCAGCTCAGAAGAGGGGGTCCCTTCCTACGAGCAGTACTTC
.	TRBV27	TRBD1	TRBJ2-1	CASSTGTGGKNEQFF	TGTGCCAGCAGCACCGGGACAGGGGGGAAAAATGAGCAGTTCTTC
.	TRBV27	.	TRBJ1-2	CASSPSGSGYTF	TGTGCCAGCAGTCCATCAGGATCTGGCTACACCTTC
.	TRBV4-1	.	TRBJ2-7	CASSRSQGNYEQYF	TGCGCCAGCAGCCGGTCTCAGGGGAACTACGAGCAGTACTTC